Listed below are T cell receptor beta chains from one sample, sequenced in a study of cytomegalovirus exposure and HLA in healthy donors. Sequencing was performed with immunoSEQ multiplex PCR; in TCRdb, only in-frame clones are kept and a portion is missing. The table shows under 300,000 clones, with 70% to 90% occurring only once. Sequencing was carried out using PBMCs. The receptor source for this set is a woman between 40 and 55 years old in good health and CMV-seropositive. Both conserved end residues are part of each CDR3. Fields, in order: CDR3 protein, V gene, J gene.

CDR3 protein: CASSALWTVSSYNEQFF; V gene: TRBV5-1; J gene: TRBJ2-1
CDR3 protein: CASSSNPQGNSPLHF; V gene: TRBV5-1; J gene: TRBJ1-6
CDR3 protein: CASSLGPSGRAGNEQFF; V gene: TRBV7-6; J gene: TRBJ2-1
CDR3 protein: CASSIGNRNYGYTF; V gene: TRBV19; J gene: TRBJ1-2
CDR3 protein: CASTGQGLEKLFF; V gene: TRBV19; J gene: TRBJ1-4
CDR3 protein: CASRNPPGREQYF; V gene: TRBV7-8; J gene: TRBJ2-7
CDR3 protein: CAWRGGLTYNSPLHF; V gene: TRBV30; J gene: TRBJ1-6
CDR3 protein: CASSILGQTAGYTF; V gene: TRBV19; J gene: TRBJ1-2
CDR3 protein: CATSRPAGFLGETEAFF; V gene: TRBV15; J gene: TRBJ1-1
CDR3 protein: CASSLQGYTEAFF; V gene: TRBV7-3; J gene: TRBJ1-1
CDR3 protein: CAWSASSSYGQYF; V gene: TRBV30; J gene: TRBJ2-7